The TCR beta chain under discussion was sequenced for a study of cytomegalovirus exposure and HLA in healthy donors. About the study: Early release data held 85 million or so unique TCRs from HLA-typed donors. Study-wide points: Later analysis suggested links between common viral pathogens and several top significant clusters. The HLA-A and HLA-B alleles of most subjects were reportedly predicted accurately from TCR beta sequences.

60 Vbeta and 13 Jbeta primers were used in PCR. Profiling relied on immunoSEQ multiplex PCR, and the TCRdb table lists in-frame clones only, not all of them. The repertoire holds approximately 130,000 clones, with around four fifths as singletons. Concerning this clone itself: Its matching antigen is unknown.

CDR1 and CDR2 from the germline V gene are SGHRS and YFSETQ. Trimming left V 0 bases short and J 11 bases short, with 9 bases between. The CDR3 runs to 13 residues. The chain recombines TRBV5-1 with TRBJ1-6; D may be TRBD1 (5 bases). This clonotype was obtained from a middle-aged woman in good health and CMV-seropositive. The sample consisted of PBMCs. CDR3 sequence: CASSLEQAAPLHF. The CDR3 DNA reads as TGCGCCAGCAGCTTGGAACAGGCCGCACCCCTCCACTTT.